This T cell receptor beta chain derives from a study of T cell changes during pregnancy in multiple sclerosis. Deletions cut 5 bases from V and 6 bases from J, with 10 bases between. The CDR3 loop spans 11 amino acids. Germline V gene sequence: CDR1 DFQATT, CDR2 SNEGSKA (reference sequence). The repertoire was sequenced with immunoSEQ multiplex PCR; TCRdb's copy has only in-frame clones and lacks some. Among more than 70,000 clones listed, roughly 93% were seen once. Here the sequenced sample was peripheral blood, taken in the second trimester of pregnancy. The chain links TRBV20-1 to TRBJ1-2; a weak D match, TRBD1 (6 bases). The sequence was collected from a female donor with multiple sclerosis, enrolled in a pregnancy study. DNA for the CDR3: TGCAGTGCTCCCGGGACACATGGCTACACCTTC. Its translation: CSAPGTHGYTF.